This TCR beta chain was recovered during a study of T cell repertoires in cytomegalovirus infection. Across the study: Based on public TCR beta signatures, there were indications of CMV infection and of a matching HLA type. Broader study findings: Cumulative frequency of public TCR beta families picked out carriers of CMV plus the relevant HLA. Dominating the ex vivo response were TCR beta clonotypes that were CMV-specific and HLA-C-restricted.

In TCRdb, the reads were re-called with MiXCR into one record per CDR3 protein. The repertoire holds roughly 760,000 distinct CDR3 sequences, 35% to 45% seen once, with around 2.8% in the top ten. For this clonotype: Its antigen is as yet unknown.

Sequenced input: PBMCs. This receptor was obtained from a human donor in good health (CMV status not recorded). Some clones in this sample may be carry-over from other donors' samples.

The CDR3 sequence is CASSQTRDYSNQPQHF. The DNA of the CDR3 is TGTGCCAGCAGCCAAACTAGGGATTATAGCAATCAGCCCCAGCATTTT. This chain joins TRBV6-6 and TRBJ1-5; no clear D. V lost 6 bases to trimming and J lost 0 bases, with 15 bases between them. This CDR3 region has 16 residues. Germline V gene sequence: CDR1 MNHNY, CDR2 SVGAGI (reference sequence).